The sequence of this T cell receptor (beta chain) was determined in a study of blood T cell repertoires in COVID-19. Background on the study: Collection of acute and convalescent COVID-19 samples took place in the United States, Italy and Spain.

Turning to this clone: The same CDR3 can be traced to other DNA sequences in this sample.

The assay was immunoSEQ multiplex PCR, and TCRdb's table has in-frame clones only and misses some. The sample carries approximately 180,000 clones, roughly 87% recorded once. This TCR came from a man between 60 and 75 years old with active or convalescent COVID-19. The sample consisted of peripheral blood.

The CDR3 coding sequence is TGTGCCAGCAGTCCTCGACAAAACACTGAAGCTTTCTTT. The encoded protein is CASSPRQNTEAFF. This rearrangement joins TRBV27 to TRBJ1-1; no reliable D call. Germline CDR1 MNHEY, CDR2 SMNVEV (reference sequence). CDR3 length: 13 residues. V shed 5 bases and J shed 2 bases, with 9 bases lying between them.